These T cell receptor beta chains were read from a single sample in a study of T-cell memory formation after mild COVID-19. TCRdb reprocessed the 5' RACE reads via MiXCR and lists one record per CDR3 protein. The data contain 190,000 or so distinct CDR3 sequences, around 21% of them singletons. Sequencing was done on a sample of PBMCs or a T cell subset sorted from them (not recorded which). These receptor sequences come from an adult woman who had mild COVID-19 (a few samples of this study predate the infection). Cell type and time point are not known. CDR3s include the opening cysteine and the closing phenylalanine or tryptophan. A D gene is named only where the DNA matches it firmly. Size values are once, few and many counts, or a class for expanded clones, and some rows have none.

>TRBV9|NA|few|TRBJ2-3
CASSSKGTQSTDTQYF
TGTGCCAGCAGCTCGAAGGGGACCCAAAGCACAGATACGCAGTATTTT
>TRBV20-1|NA|few|TRBJ1-1
CSASWAFF
TGCAGTGCTAGTTGGGCTTTCTTT
>TRBV7-2|NA|NA|TRBJ2-7
CASSFPVGTFSTYEQYF
TGTGCCAGCAGCTTTCCCGTCGGGACCTTCTCCACCTACGAGCAGTACTTC
>TRBV13|NA|NA|TRBJ1-1
CASSPRGIGNTEAFF
TGTGCCAGCAGTCCTCGTGGGATCGGGAACACTGAAGCTTTCTTT
>TRBV7-8|NA|NA|TRBJ1-4
CASSLAGGSRQLFF
TGTGCCAGCAGCTTAGCGGGGGGATCAAGGCAACTGTTTTTT
>TRBV7-2|TRBD2|few|TRBJ2-1
CASSPAGGPYNEQFF
TGTGCCAGCAGCCCAGCGGGGGGCCCTTACAATGAGCAGTTCTTC
>TRBV6-5|NA|NA|TRBJ2-6
CASTRGAGRVSGANVLTF
TGTGCCAGCACCCGGGGGGCAGGTCGCGTCTCTGGGGCCAACGTCCTGACTTTC
>TRBV9|NA|many|TRBJ2-1
CASSVQGSLYNEQFF
TGTGCCAGCAGCGTGCAAGGTTCCCTCTACAATGAGCAGTTCTTC
>TRBV7-9|NA|NA|TRBJ2-6
CASTKQAYSGANVLTF
TGTGCCAGCACTAAACAGGCCTACTCTGGGGCCAACGTCCTGACTTTC
>TRBV13|TRBD2|NA|TRBJ2-7
CASSPSAGGGLEQYF
TGTGCCAGCAGCCCTTCAGCGGGAGGAGGGCTCGAGCAGTACTTC
>TRBV12-3/TRBV12-4|TRBD1|few|TRBJ1-1
CASSRDRGNTEAFF
TGTGCCAGCAGTCGGGACAGGGGGAACACTGAAGCTTTCTTT
>TRBV29-1|TRBD2|NA|TRBJ2-7
CSVEGDVGLAGIYEQYF
TGCAGCGTTGAGGGGGATGTGGGACTAGCGGGAATTTACGAGCAGTACTTC
>TRBV3-1|NA|many|TRBJ2-7
CASSPGPDAYEQYF
TGTGCCAGCAGCCCCGGGCCGGACGCCTACGAGCAGTACTTC
>TRBV18|NA|NA|TRBJ1-2
CASSPPDSLVGYTF
TGTGCCAGCTCACCACCGGACAGTTTAGTCGGCTACACCTTC
>TRBV4-1|NA|few|TRBJ1-2
CASSQDEGTDGYTF
TGCGCCAGCAGCCAAGATGAGGGGACCGATGGCTACACCTTC
>TRBV20-1|NA|NA|TRBJ2-6
CSARDRNSGANVLTF
TGCAGTGCTAGGGACAGAAACTCTGGGGCCAACGTCCTGACTTTC
>TRBV19|NA|few|TRBJ1-1
CASSIRDAANTEAFF
TGTGCCAGTAGTATACGTGACGCAGCGAACACTGAAGCTTTCTTT
>TRBV7-9|NA|few|TRBJ1-5
CASSYRRVERISPQHF
TGTGCCAGCAGCTATCGGAGGGTTGAGAGAATATCGCCCCAGCATTTT
>TRBV5-1|TRBD1|NA|TRBJ2-7
CASSLGQGPNEQYF
TGCGCCAGCAGCTTGGGACAGGGACCCAACGAGCAGTACTTC
>TRBV5-1|NA|few|TRBJ1-4
CASSLVGANEKLFF
TGCGCCAGCAGCTTGGTGGGGGCGAATGAAAAACTGTTTTTT
>TRBV27|TRBD1|NA|TRBJ2-1
CASGFSQGNEQFF
TGTGCCAGCGGGTTCTCACAGGGGAATGAGCAGTTCTTC
>TRBV5-5|TRBD1|few|TRBJ2-7
CASSSTGTAPVYEQYF
TGTGCCAGCAGCTCGACCGGGACAGCGCCCGTCTACGAGCAGTACTTC
>TRBV27|TRBD1|NA|TRBJ1-1
CASSRQGLPTEAFF
TGTGCCAGCAGCCGACAGGGATTACCGACTGAAGCTTTCTTT
>TRBV5-5|NA|NA|TRBJ2-7
CASSPTDRSYEQYF
TGTGCCAGCAGCCCTACCGACAGGTCCTACGAGCAGTACTTC
>TRBV24-1|TRBD1|NA|TRBJ2-7
CATESGTGSYEQYF
TGTGCCACCGAATCCGGGACAGGCTCCTACGAGCAGTACTTC
>TRBV24-1|TRBD2|NA|TRBJ2-1
CATRGGSEQFF
TGTGCCACCCGGGGGGGAAGTGAGCAGTTCTTC
>TRBV4-1|NA|NA|TRBJ2-7
CASSLGGDSFYEQYF
TGCGCCAGCAGCCTTGGGGGGGACAGTTTCTACGAGCAGTACTTC
>TRBV7-2|NA|NA|TRBJ2-3
CASSPRAGSSDTQYF
TGTGCCAGCAGCCCGCGGGCGGGAAGTTCAGATACGCAGTATTTT
>TRBV3-1|TRBD2|NA|TRBJ2-3
CASSSSDTGTSGGTDTQYF
TGTGCCAGCAGTTCCTCCGACACAGGGACTAGCGGGGGTACAGATACGCAGTATTTT
>TRBV3-1|NA|NA|TRBJ2-1
CASSPRGGGVYNEQFF
TGTGCCAGCAGCCCCCGGGGAGGGGGGGTCTACAATGAGCAGTTCTTC
>TRBV15|NA|NA|TRBJ2-3
CATSSKGSGLTDTQYF
TGTGCCACCAGCAGCAAAGGTAGCGGCCTCACAGATACGCAGTATTTT
>TRBV5-6|NA|NA|TRBJ1-1
CASKYGGEMNTEAFF
TGTGCCAGCAAATATGGGGGAGAGATGAACACTGAAGCTTTCTTT
>TRBV6-5|NA|NA|TRBJ1-2
CASSYGSFYGYTF
TGTGCCAGCAGTTACGGTTCCTTCTATGGCTACACCTTC
>TRBV6-2/TRBV6-3|NA|NA|TRBJ2-3
CASSYSSFSRVDDTQYF
TGTGCCAGCAGTTACTCGAGTTTTTCTAGAGTGGATGATACGCAGTATTTT
>TRBV20-1|NA|NA|TRBJ1-3
CSARDPRGNTIYF
TGCAGTGCTAGAGACCCCCGGGGAAACACCATATATTTT
>TRBV7-9|NA|NA|TRBJ2-1
CASSHSESGPIF
TGTGCCAGCAGCCACTCCGAATCAGGGCCCATCTTC
>TRBV6-5|NA|once|TRBJ2-7
CASWGEENYEQYF
TGTGCCAGCTGGGGGGAGGAGAACTACGAGCAGTACTTC
>TRBV3-1|NA|once|TRBJ2-3
CASSPFDRDTQYF
TGTGCCAGCAGTCCCTTTGACAGAGATACGCAGTATTTT
>TRBV24-1|NA|NA|TRBJ2-5
CATSDKDFIGTQYF
TGTGCCACCAGTGACAAAGACTTTATCGGGACCCAGTACTTC
>TRBV7-9|NA|few|TRBJ2-2
CASSPQRGLYTGELFF
TGTGCCAGCAGTCCCCAGCGTGGGTTATACACCGGGGAGCTGTTTTTT
>TRBV7-8|TRBD1|NA|TRBJ2-2
CASSPPGTAIENTGELFF
TGTGCCAGCAGCCCCCCCGGGACAGCTATCGAAAACACCGGGGAGCTGTTTTTT
>TRBV12-3/TRBV12-4|NA|NA|TRBJ1-2
CASTRAGINYGYTF
TGTGCCAGCACTCGGGCAGGGATTAACTATGGCTACACCTTC
>TRBV6-5|NA|NA|TRBJ1-1
CASSYSKSGDTEAFF
TGTGCCAGCAGTTACTCGAAGTCGGGGGACACTGAAGCTTTCTTT
>TRBV2|NA|few|TRBJ1-6
CASSEDRAYNSPLHF
TGTGCCAGCAGTGAAGACAGGGCGTATAATTCACCCCTCCACTTT
>TRBV4-1|TRBD2|NA|TRBJ2-5
CASSQTGLEETQYF
TGCGCCAGCAGCCAAACTGGACTAGAAGAGACCCAGTACTTC
>TRBV6-1|TRBD2|few|TRBJ2-1
CASSGLAEGYNEQFF
TGTGCCAGCAGCGGACTAGCGGAGGGCTACAATGAGCAGTTCTTC
>TRBV4-2|TRBD1|NA|TRBJ1-2
CASSQEDRVDYGYTF
TGTGCCAGCAGCCAAGAGGACAGGGTTGACTATGGCTACACCTTC
>TRBV7-3|TRBD2|NA|TRBJ2-7
CASSPSGKPYEQYF
TGTGCCAGCAGCCCTAGCGGGAAACCCTACGAGCAGTACTTC
>TRBV20-1|NA|NA|TRBJ1-2
CSAALRDDYGYTF
TGCAGTGCGGCCCTTAGGGATGACTATGGCTACACCTTC
>TRBV24-1|NA|few|TRBJ2-7
CATSAAVSGEQYF
TGTGCCACCAGTGCTGCAGTAAGTGGGGAGCAGTACTTC
>TRBV13|NA|few|TRBJ2-1
CASSSYGTGPYNEQFF
TGTGCCAGCAGCTCCTATGGGACCGGACCCTACAATGAGCAGTTCTTC
>TRBV5-6|NA|NA|TRBJ1-5
CASSFGGPYNQPQHF
TGTGCCAGCAGCTTTGGGGGGCCTTACAATCAGCCCCAGCATTTT
>TRBV5-1|NA|few|TRBJ1-1
CASSFGGEAFF
TGCGCCAGCAGCTTCGGCGGAGAAGCTTTCTTT
>TRBV7-8|TRBD1|NA|TRBJ2-3
CASSALPGQVRDTQYF
TGTGCCAGCAGCGCTCTACCGGGACAGGTCCGTGATACGCAGTATTTT
>TRBV27|TRBD1|NA|TRBJ2-2
CASSHPLGQGAGELFF
TGTGCCAGCAGCCACCCACTTGGGCAGGGGGCCGGGGAGCTGTTTTTT
>TRBV2|NA|NA|TRBJ2-7
CASTDGWGEQYF
TGTGCCAGCACAGATGGCTGGGGCGAGCAGTACTTC
>TRBV11-2|NA|NA|TRBJ2-1
CASSLAMNEQFF
TGTGCCAGCAGCCTGGCGATGAATGAGCAGTTCTTC
>TRBV19|TRBD1|few|TRBJ1-1
CASSITGAGPEAFF
TGTGCCAGTAGTATCACAGGGGCCGGACCTGAAGCTTTCTTT
>TRBV20-1|NA|NA|TRBJ1-5
CSARTEYGNQPQHF
TGCAGTGCGAGGACAGAGTACGGCAATCAGCCCCAGCATTTT